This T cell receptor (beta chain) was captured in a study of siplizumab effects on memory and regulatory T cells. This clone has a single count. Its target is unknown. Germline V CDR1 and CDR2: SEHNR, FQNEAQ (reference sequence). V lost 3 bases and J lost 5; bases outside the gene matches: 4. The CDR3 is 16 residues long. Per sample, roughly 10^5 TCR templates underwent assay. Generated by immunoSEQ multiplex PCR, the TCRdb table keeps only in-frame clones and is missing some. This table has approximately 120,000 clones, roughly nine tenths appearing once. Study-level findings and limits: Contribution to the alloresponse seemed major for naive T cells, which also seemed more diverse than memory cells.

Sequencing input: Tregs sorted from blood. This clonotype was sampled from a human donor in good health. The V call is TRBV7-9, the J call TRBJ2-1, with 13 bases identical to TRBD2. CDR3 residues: CASSFGLAGVNNEQFF. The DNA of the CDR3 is TGTGCCAGCAGCTTTGGACTAGCGGGGGTGAACAATGAGCAGTTCTTC.